The rows below give T cell receptor beta chains drawn from one sample of a study of control samples from healthy donors and cancer patients. Produced via immunoSEQ multiplex PCR; TCRdb's table is partial and in-frame only. The data hold fewer than 500,000 clones, with 75% to 95% observed a single time. The sample taken for sequencing was PBMCs. The receptors stem from a man between 35 and 55 years old with head and neck cancer. Each CDR3 is given with its conserved first and last residue. A D gene is named only where the DNA matches it firmly. Only part of the rows carry a size: once, few, many, or a class if the clone is expanded.

NA	TRBV9	NA	TRBJ1-2	TGTGCCAGCAGCGTATCGTCCTGGGGGGCTAGCAACTATGGCTACACCTTC	CASSVSSWGASNYGYTF
NA	TRBV24-1	NA	TRBJ2-7	TGTGCCACCAGTGATTCCACCCCGGGGACAAGTAGAGACGAGCAGTACTTC	CATSDSTPGTSRDEQYF
NA	TRBV28	TRBD1	TRBJ1-6	TGTGCCACCCAAGGCGGGACAGGGGATTCACCCCTCCACTTT	CATQGGTGDSPLHF
NA	TRBV16	TRBD2	TRBJ2-3	TGTGCCAGCAGCCAATTTCGAACTAGCGGGGCCACAGATACGCAGTGTTTT	CASSQFRTSGATDTQCF
few	TRBV19	NA	TRBJ2-7	TGTGCCAGTAGTATTGAGAGGGCCGGCTACGAGCAGTACTTC	CASSIERAGYEQYF
NA	TRBV11-3	NA	TRBJ2-1	TGTGCCAGCAGCTCGGGCCGAGGGGTTTACAATGAGCAGTTCTTC	CASSSGRGVYNEQFF
NA	TRBV18	NA	TRBJ1-5	TGTGCCAGCTCACCAATATTCATCAGGGATCAGCCCCAGCATTTT	CASSPIFIRDQPQHF
NA	TRBV7-9	NA	TRBJ2-7	TGTGCCAGCAGCTTAGAGGTCCGACCCTACGAGCAGTACTTC	CASSLEVRPYEQYF
NA	TRBV28	NA	TRBJ1-1	TGTGCCAGCAGGGAGATAGAAGCTTTCTTT	CASREIEAFF
NA	TRBV28	NA	TRBJ2-7	TGTGCCAGCAGCCGGACAGGGAGGGAGCCCCTACGAGGGCAGTACTTC	CASSRTGREPLRGQYF
NA	TRBV6-2/TRBV6-3	NA	TRBJ1-2	TGTGCCAGCAGCGGACAGTCTTATGGCTACACCTTC	CASSGQSYGYTF
NA	TRBV30	NA	TRBJ2-7	TGTGCCTGGAGTGTACCCTGGACTTCCTCTACTCTATACGAGCAGTACTTC	CAWSVPWTSSTLYEQYF
few	TRBV3-1/TRBV3-2	NA	TRBJ2-7	TGTGCCAGCAGCCGATTGCCAGGGTACGAGCAGTACTTC	CASSRLPGYEQYF
NA	TRBV10-3	TRBD2	TRBJ2-1	TGTGCCATCAGTGGGACTAGCGGGAGGGGGTACCGTAATGAGCAGTTCTTC	CAISGTSGRGYRNEQFF
NA	TRBV6-4	NA	TRBJ2-2	TGTGCCAGCAGTGACTCGTATGGGCAGGGGAACACCGGGGAGCTGTTTTTT	CASSDSYGQGNTGELFF
NA	TRBV3-1/TRBV3-2	NA	TRBJ1-3	TGTGCCAGCAGCCAAAAGGGCGCGGGAAACACCATATATTTT	CASSQKGAGNTIYF
NA	TRBV27	TRBD1	TRBJ1-5	TGTGCCAGCAGTGAGACAGGGCATAGCAATCAGCCCCAGCATTTT	CASSETGHSNQPQHF
NA	TRBV5-1	TRBD1	TRBJ2-3	TGCGCCAGCAGCTCCGACAGTAGACAGGGGACGCAGTATTTT	CASSSDSRQGTQYF
NA	TRBV12-3/TRBV12-4	NA	TRBJ1-5	TGTGCCAGCAGTACTAAGGATAATCAGCCCCAGCATTTT	CASSTKDNQPQHF
NA	TRBV7-8	NA	TRBJ1-4	TGTGCCAGCAGCTTAGAGGTTCGTAAACGAGCAGGAGGCAAACTGTTTTTT	CASSLEVRKRAGGKLFF
NA	TRBV6-5	TRBD1	TRBJ1-3	TGTGCCAGCAGTTCACCTTCGACAGGGACTGGAAACACCATATATTTT	CASSSPSTGTGNTIYF
NA	TRBV28	TRBD2	TRBJ2-2	TGTGCCAGCAGTCGGGGGGTTAGTGGTCTTGAGGAGCTGTTTTTT	CASSRGVSGLEELFF
NA	TRBV28	NA	TRBJ2-7	TGTGCCAGCAAGATAACAGGGTATTGGTACGAGCAGTACTTC	CASKITGYWYEQYF
NA	TRBV7-2	NA	TRBJ2-3	TGTGCCAGCAGCCCCCTCGGGCCATCAGATACGCAGTATTTT	CASSPLGPSDTQYF
NA	TRBV28	TRBD1	TRBJ1-2	TGTGCCAGCCGGGACAGGAATTTCTATGGCTACACCTTC	CASRDRNFYGYTF
NA	TRBV9	NA	TRBJ2-1	TGTGCCAGCAGCGTTTCTAGCTCCTACAATGAGCAGTTCTTC	CASSVSSSYNEQFF
NA	TRBV5-1	NA	TRBJ1-3	TGCGCCAGCAGCACAAATTCTGGAAACACCATATATTTT	CASSTNSGNTIYF
NA	TRBV19	NA	TRBJ1-1	TGTGCCAGTAGTATCGCCCAGGGAACTTTCACTGAAGCTTTCTTT	CASSIAQGTFTEAFF
NA	TRBV11-2	NA	TRBJ1-6	TGTGCCAGCAGCTTAGGGCAGACAAATTCACCCCTCCACTTT	CASSLGQTNSPLHF
once	TRBV19	TRBD2	TRBJ2-5	TGTGCCAGTAGGTCGTGGAGCGGGGCACAAGAGACCCAGTACTTC	CASRSWSGAQETQYF
NA	TRBV29-1	NA	TRBJ2-7	TGCAGCGTTGGTGCGGAAGGTCAGCGGTACTTC	CSVGAEGQRYF
NA	TRBV6-6	NA	TRBJ2-7	TGTGCCAGCAGCCGGGGGGCCGTGTACGAGCAGTACTTC	CASSRGAVYEQYF
NA	TRBV24-1	TRBD1	TRBJ2-3	TGTGCCACCAGTCAAGGACAGGACACAGATACGCAGTATTTT	CATSQGQDTDTQYF
NA	TRBV21-1	NA	TRBJ2-2	TGTGCCAGCAGCAAACGGGACACCGGGGAGCTGTTTTTT	CASSKRDTGELFF
NA	TRBV28	NA	TRBJ2-3	TGTGCCAGCAGTTTCTTTCCTCCACGGAGCACAGATACGCAGTATTTT	CASSFFPPRSTDTQYF